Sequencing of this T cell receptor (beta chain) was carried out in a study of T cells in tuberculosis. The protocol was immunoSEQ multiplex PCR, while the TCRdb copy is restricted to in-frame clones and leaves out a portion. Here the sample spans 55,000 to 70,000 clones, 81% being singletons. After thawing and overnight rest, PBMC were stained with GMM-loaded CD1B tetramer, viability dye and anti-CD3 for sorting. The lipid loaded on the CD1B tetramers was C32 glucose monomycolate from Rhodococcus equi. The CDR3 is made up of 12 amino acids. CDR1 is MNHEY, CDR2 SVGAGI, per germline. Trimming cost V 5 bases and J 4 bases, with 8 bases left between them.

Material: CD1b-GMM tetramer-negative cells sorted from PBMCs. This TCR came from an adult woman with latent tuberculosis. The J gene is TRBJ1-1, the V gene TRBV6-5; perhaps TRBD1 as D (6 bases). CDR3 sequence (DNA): TGTGCCAGCAGTACAGGGACCACTGAAGCTTTCTTT. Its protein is CASSTGTTEAFF.